The 15 T cell receptor beta chains reported below all come from one sample, sequenced in a study of blood T cell repertoires in COVID-19 (dated by TCRdb to 2018 to 2021). The library relied on the immunoSEQ multiplex PCR assay. The source is immuneACCESS, and TCRdb retained only in-frame sequences with V and J called. Part of the clones is not carried over; for the studies checked, unresolved V genes explain less than half of this, and the remainder is unexplained. For this sample the table gives 650,000 to 800,000 clones, of which 85% to 90% were detected only once. Together, the top ten hold 0.2% to 0.3% of the sample. Sequencing used peripheral blood. All receptors come from a woman aged 18-29 years with acute or convalescent COVID-19.

This clone was seen once. This chain uses TRBV11-2 with TRBJ2-7, with unresolved D. The CDR3 covers 12 residues. Germline V gives CDR1 SGHAT, CDR2 FQNNGV. Between the trimmed V and J ends, which lost 4 bases and 2 bases, there was a span of 6 bases. The CDR3 loop is CASSSYPYEQYF. DNA of the CDR3: TGTGCCAGCAGCTCCTACCCCTACGAGCAGTACTTC.

This chain connects TRBV25-1 to TRBJ1-4; D perhaps matches TRBD1 (6 bases). The CDR3 covers 16 residues. V lost 2 bases and J 6 bases, leaving 16 bases between the germline ends. Germline V gene lookup returns CDR1 MGHDK and CDR2 SYGVNS. This CDR3 is CASSEIGQTEDEKLFF. The CDR3 DNA reads TGTGCCAGCAGTGAAATCGGACAGACTGAAGATGAAAAACTGTTTTTT.

V and J are TRBV5-1 and TRBJ1-4; tentatively, D is TRBD1 (5 bases). Germline CDR1 SGHRS, CDR2 YFSETQ. The CDR3 totals 16 residues. Between the trimmed V and J ends, which lost 4 bases and 8 bases, there was a span of 21 bases. This CDR3 reads CASSRRGGDREEKLFF. The CDR3, as DNA: TGCGCCAGCAGCCGCCGTGGAGGGGACCGAGAGGAAAAACTGTTTTTT.

The chain carries TRBV6-2 or TRBV6-3 and TRBJ1-1, with TRBD1 matching over 8 bases. The CDR3 is made up of 15 amino acids. V lost 5 bases to trimming and J lost 0 bases; unmatched junction nucleotides: 5. Germline CDR1 and CDR2: MNHEY and SVGEGT. In DNA form, the CDR3 reads TGTGCCAGCAGTAACGACAGGGGCCTGAACACTGAAGCTTTCTTT. Protein: CASSNDRGLNTEAFF.

This chain connects TRBV7-8 to TRBJ2-1, with 8 nucleotides matching TRBD2. J was trimmed by 7 bases and V by 6 bases; bases with no gene match: 11. CDR1 is SGHVS, CDR2 FQNEAQ, per germline. This CDR3 is 15 amino acids long. The CDR3 nucleotides read TGTGCCAGCAGTCCGTCCGGGAGGGGCAAGAATGAGCAGTTCTTC. This translates into CASSPSGRGKNEQFF.

The J gene is TRBJ2-5, the V gene TRBV7-2; the D is unclear. V was shortened by 1 base and J by 2 bases, with 11 bases between the two germline ends. There are 15 residues in the CDR3. The germline V gene has CDR1 SGHTA and CDR2 FQGNSA. This CDR3 reads CASSLGALVQETQYF. CDR3 nucleotides: TGTGCCAGCAGCTTAGGGGCTCTGGTACAAGAGACCCAGTACTTC.

This chain uses TRBV27 with TRBJ1-1; tentative D call: TRBD1 (5 bases). Between the trimmed V and J ends, which lost 3 bases and 9 bases, there was a span of 14 bases. The CDR3 spans 13 residues. Germline V gene data show CDR1 as MNHEY and CDR2 as SMNVEV (reference sequence). The CDR3 sequence: CASSFRPEGQAFF. CDR3 sequence (DNA): TGTGCCAGCAGTTTCCGACCGGAGGGGCAAGCTTTCTTT.

This rearrangement joins TRBV12-5 to TRBJ2-7; the match to TRBD2 covers 11 bases. The length of the CDR3 is 17 residues. Germline V CDR1 and CDR2: LGHNT, FRNRAP. V gave up 2 bases and J gave up 0 bases; unmatched junction bases: 6. The DNA of the CDR3 is TGTGCTAGTGGTTTGACTAGCGGGGGTCCACTCTCCTACGAGCAGTACTTC. Translated: CASGLTSGGPLSYEQYF.

V and J are TRBV6-4 and TRBJ1-2; D possibly corresponds to TRBD1 (5 bases). Trimming cost V 3 bases and J 7 bases, with 6 bases left between them. The germline CDR1 and CDR2 sequences are MRHNA and SNTAGT. The CDR3 extends over 11 amino acids. DNA of the CDR3: TGTGCCAGCAGTGAGGGGGGTGGCTACACCTTC. Encoded protein: CASSEGGGYTF.

The chain carries TRBV25-1 and TRBJ2-6; D is uncertain. The CDR3 length is 16 residues. Germline CDR1 is MGHDK and CDR2 is SYGVNS. V was cut by 4 bases and J by 3 bases, with 13 bases left in between. The CDR3 DNA reads as TGTGCCAGCAGTGGCTTCAGCGTAGGTGGGGCCAACGTCCTGACTTTC. Amino acids: CASSGFSVGGANVLTF.

This chain uses TRBV2 with TRBJ1-1, with 7 bases that match TRBD1. The CDR3 sequence is 13 residues long. V was pared by 10 bases and J by 3 bases, with 8 bases of the junction left unmatched. CDR1 and CDR2 (germline): SNHLY, FYNNEI. The CDR3 region is CATHRDRDTEAFF. CDR3 coding DNA: TGTGCCACACACCGGGACAGAGACACTGAAGCTTTCTTT.

The chain combines TRBV6-6 with TRBJ1-1, with 10 bases lining up with TRBD1. Germline V gene sequence: CDR1 MNHNY, CDR2 SVGAGI (reference sequence). Trimming at V came to 5 bases and at J to 2 bases, leaving 11 bases not matched to a gene. The CDR3 is 17 amino acids. CDR3 nucleotide sequence: TGTGCCAGCAGTCGGGGGACAGGGGAACTACCTAACACTGAAGCTTTCTTT. Its protein product is CASSRGTGELPNTEAFF.

J is TRBJ2-4 and V is TRBV6-1, with D possibly being TRBD1 (5 bases). This CDR3 comprises 18 residues. From germline, CDR1 is MNHNS and CDR2 SASEGT. Trimming stripped 3 bases from V and 0 bases from J, with 18 bases between. The DNA of the CDR3 is TGTGCCAGCAGTGAGACGGGTGGGGCACGACTAGCCAAAAACATTCAGTACTTC. Its translation: CASSETGGARLAKNIQYF.

This clone was recorded a few times. This chain's CDR3 is CSVEAGGLGTEAFF. The DNA of the CDR3 is TGCAGCGTTGAGGCCGGGGGGCTAGGCACTGAAGCTTTCTTT. The chain recombines TRBV29-1 with TRBJ1-1; tentative D call: TRBD1 (6 bases). Trimming took 3 bases from V and 4 from J, leaving 15 bases between them. Germline CDR1 SQVTM, CDR2 ANQGSEA. This CDR3 spans 14 amino acids.

The J gene is TRBJ2-7, the V gene TRBV9; D not certain. The V gene lost 4 bases and the J gene lost 4 bases, with 15 bases spanning the gap. Germline V gives CDR1 SGDLS, CDR2 YYNGEE. The CDR3 is 14 amino acids. CDR3 in DNA: TGTGCCAGCAGCCCTAGTCCTTTCCCTTACGAGCAGTACTTC. It codes for CASSPSPFPYEQYF.